Here is one T cell receptor beta chain with its context. Its antigen is as yet unknown. The donors, aged about 6 to 90, were healthy Caucasians from Russia. The sample comes from a study of blood T cells in healthy people across ages. General observations from the study: It was not possible, with unsorted PBMCs, to conclusively compare naive and antigen-experienced cells. Both higher diversity and more naive CD4+ cells marked long-lived donors when set against aged donors.

Sample-barcoded 5' priming and a J-beta primer mix drove a second PCR of about 6 to 12 cycles. MiXCR, applied by TCRdb to the 5' RACE reads, yields one record per CDR3 protein. The sample consists of roughly 1.5 million distinct CDR3 sequences, under 55% of them appearing once. The V gene lost 2 bases and the J gene lost 10 bases, with 6 bases spanning the gap. The length of the CDR3 is 12 residues. Germline lookup yields CDR1 MNHNY and CDR2 SVGAGI (reference sequence). Sequencing input: blood. This TCR derives from a woman between 18 and 30 years old in good health. V usage is TRBV6-6 and J usage is TRBJ1-6; D not certain. CDR3 sequence reads: CASSYGSSPLHF. In nucleotides, the CDR3 is TGTGCCAGCAGTTACGGTTCCTCACCCCTCCACTTT.